The 25 T cell receptor beta chains listed next were all sequenced from one sample in a study of blood T cell repertoires in COVID-19. Some clones are missing from TCRdb's copy, which holds only in-frame ones; the method was immunoSEQ multiplex PCR. The repertoire holds about 220,000 clones, with approximately 82% as singletons. Sample: peripheral blood. These receptors were collected from a man aged 50-60 years with active or convalescent COVID-19.

The genes are TRBV9 and TRBJ2-5, with no clear D. Trimming shortened V by 0 bases and J by 4 bases, and 13 bases separated the two germline ends. CDR3 length: 15 residues. Germline-derived CDR1 and CDR2 are SGDLS and YYNGEE. CDR3 sequence reads: CASSVAPVLGETQYF. CDR3 bases: TGTGCCAGCAGCGTAGCCCCCGTACTCGGAGAGACCCAGTACTTC.

The chain recombines TRBV11-3 with TRBJ1-1; D unclear. V shed 3 bases and J shed 1 base, with 9 bases lying between them. This CDR3 is built from 14 residues. CDR1 is SGHNT, CDR2 YENEEA, per germline. CDR3 in DNA: TGTGCCAGCAGCTTTTCTGGGCAGAACACTGAAGCTTTCTTT. Encoded protein: CASSFSGQNTEAFF. The whole variable domain, filled in from reference TRBV11-3 and TRBJ1-1, reads EAGVVQSPRYKIIEKKQPVAFWCNPISGHNTLYWYLQNLGQGPELLIRYENEEAVDDSQLPKDRFSAERLKGVDSTLKIQPAELGDSAVYLCASSFSGQNTEAFFGQGTRLTVV.

V gene TRBV9 combines with J gene TRBJ2-3; D gene ambiguous. Trimming removed 0 bases from V and 9 bases from J, with 14 bases in between. Germline V CDR1 and CDR2: SGDLS, YYNGEE. This CDR3 region has 14 residues. CDR3: CASSVVGESVTQYF. Here the CDR3 DNA reads TGTGCCAGCAGCGTAGTTGGAGAATCAGTCACGCAGTATTTT.

V is TRBV2 and J is TRBJ1-3; D perhaps matches TRBD1 (5 bases). CDR1 and CDR2 (germline): SNHLY, FYNNEI. V lost 5 bases and J lost 0, with 14 bases in between. This CDR3 has 16 residues. The CDR3 reads CASSSQVPLSGNTIYF. The CDR3 coding sequence is TGTGCCAGCAGTTCACAGGTCCCTCTCTCTGGAAACACCATATATTTT. Full variable domain (outside the CDR3, taken from reference TRBV2 and TRBJ1-3): EPEVTQTPSHQVTQMGQEVILRCVPISNHLYFYWYRQILGQKVEFLVSFYNNEISEKSEIFDDQFSVERPDGSNFTLKIRSTKLEDSAMYFCASSSQVPLSGNTIYFGEGSWLTVV.

The J gene is TRBJ2-3, the V gene TRBV9; 13 nucleotides agree with TRBD2. This CDR3 contains 17 residues. Germline V CDR1 and CDR2: SGDLS, YYNGEE. The trim removed 0 bases at V and 5 bases at J, leaving 6 bases unmatched. CDR3 sequence reads: CASSVEELAGGIDTQYF. In DNA form, the CDR3 reads TGTGCCAGCAGCGTAGAGGAACTAGCGGGAGGGATAGATACGCAGTATTTT.

The J gene is TRBJ2-3, the V gene TRBV5-1; weak D call: TRBD1 (6 bases). This CDR3 is built from 14 residues. Trimming shortened V by 6 bases and J by 1 base, and 12 bases separated the two germline ends. In germline, CDR1 is SGHRS, CDR2 YFSETQ. This CDR3 is CASTKDSRTDTQYF. For the CDR3, the DNA is TGCGCCAGCACAAAGGACAGCCGCACAGATACGCAGTATTTT.

The chain joins TRBV7-3 to TRBJ2-3; perhaps TRBD1 as D (6 bases). V lost 2 bases to trimming and J lost 3 bases, with 15 bases between them. The CDR3 loop spans 16 amino acids. CDR1 is SGHTA and CDR2 is FQGTGA in the germline V gene. Here the CDR3 reads CASSLEQGVGTDTQYF. DNA of the CDR3: TGTGCCAGCAGCTTAGAACAGGGAGTAGGAACAGATACGCAGTATTTT.

CDR3 in amino acids: CASSQVTGVDGYTF. In DNA form, the CDR3 reads TGTGCCAGCAGCCAAGTTACAGGGGTGGATGGCTACACCTTC. V is TRBV4-2 and J is TRBJ1-2; 7 bases match TRBD1. This CDR3 is 14 amino acids long. Germline V gene sequence: CDR1 LGHNA, CDR2 YNFKEQ. V was clipped by 1 base and J by 6 bases; unmatched bases: 5.

CDR3 sequence: CASSPWDSGEEQYF. As DNA, the CDR3 is TGTGCCAGCAGTCCTTGGGACTCCGGGGAGGAGCAGTACTTC. This chain uses TRBV27 with TRBJ2-7, with a tentative D call TRBD2 (6 bases). The CDR3 sequence is 14 residues long. Germline-derived CDR1 and CDR2 are MNHEY and SMNVEV (reference sequence). The V end lost 5 bases, the J end lost 7 bases, and 18 bases lay between the germline ends.

There are many counts of this clone. This rearrangement joins TRBV11-2 to TRBJ2-5; 11 nucleotides agree with TRBD2. This CDR3 is 14 amino acids long. The germline V gene encodes CDR1 SGHAT and CDR2 FQNNGV. With V trimmed by 8 bases and J by 9 bases, 11 bases remained unmatched. The CDR3 nucleotides read TGTGCCAGCCGGGGGACTAGCGGCGTGGGGGCCCAGTACTTC. It encodes CASRGTSGVGAQYF.

This chain links TRBV4-1 with TRBJ1-6, with a tentative D call TRBD1 (6 bases). CDR1 MGHRA and CDR2 YSYEKL come from the germline V gene. Trimming took 3 bases from V and 6 from J, leaving 18 bases between them. The CDR3 runs 17 residues. The CDR3 protein is CASSHYPRGQLNSPLHF. The CDR3 DNA reads TGCGCCAGCAGCCATTACCCGCGTGGACAGCTTAATTCACCCCTCCACTTT.

The chain uses TRBV2 and TRBJ2-7, with D possibly being TRBD2 (5 bases). V lost 8 bases and J 1 base, leaving 15 bases between the germline ends. CDR3 size: 14 residues. The germline gives CDR1 SNHLY, CDR2 FYNNEI. CDR3 in DNA: TGTGCCAGCGGGAGTAAAGTACAGTCCTACGAGCAGTACGTC. Amino acid sequence: CASGSKVQSYEQYV.

V usage is TRBV5-4 and J usage is TRBJ2-3, with TRBD2 matching 13 bases. Germline assignment: CDR1 SGHNT and CDR2 YYREEE (reference sequence). The trim removed 4 bases at V and 2 bases at J, leaving 10 bases unmatched. The CDR3 length is 18 residues. The CDR3 loop reads CASSTRLAGGETTDTQYF. In nucleotides, the CDR3 is TGTGCCAGCAGCACCCGACTAGCGGGGGGCGAGACCACAGATACGCAGTATTTT.

The chain couples TRBV27 to TRBJ1-6; 8 nucleotides match TRBD1. This CDR3 comprises 16 residues. Germline V gene sequence: CDR1 MNHEY, CDR2 SMNVEV (reference sequence). After removal of 0 bases from V and 6 bases from J, the junction contained 4 bases not matched to a gene. The CDR3 DNA reads as TGTGCCAGCAGTTTATCCCAGGGGGCGAGTAATTCACCCCTCCACTTT. Translated: CASSLSQGASNSPLHF.

V and J are TRBV2 and TRBJ2-1, with D perhaps matching TRBD2 (7 bases). Germline assignment: CDR1 SNHLY and CDR2 FYNNEI. This CDR3 comprises 16 residues. V lost 7 bases, J lost 3 bases, and 19 bases lay in between. The CDR3 region is CASTKGGHLGYNEQFF. The CDR3 nucleotides are TGTGCCAGCACCAAGGGGGGGCATCTGGGCTACAATGAGCAGTTCTTC. Full variable domain (remainder filled in from reference TRBV2 and TRBJ2-1): EPEVTQTPSHQVTQMGQEVILRCVPISNHLYFYWYRQILGQKVEFLVSFYNNEISEKSEIFDDQFSVERPDGSNFTLKIRSTKLEDSAMYFCASTKGGHLGYNEQFFGPGTRLTVL.

This clone was observed a few times. The rearrangement joins TRBV2 to TRBJ1-6; 8 nucleotides align to TRBD1. The CDR3 covers 14 residues. Germline V gives CDR1 SNHLY, CDR2 FYNNEI. J lost 10 bases, V lost 2 bases, and 4 bases had no gene match. CDR3 region: CASSENRGNSPLHF. Here the CDR3 DNA reads TGTGCCAGCAGTGAAAACAGGGGGAACTCACCCCTCCACTTT.

V usage is TRBV5-1 and J usage is TRBJ1-6, with TRBD1 matching 7 bases. This CDR3 has 14 amino acids. J was trimmed by 7 bases and V by 2 bases; bases with no gene match: 3. Germline CDR1 is SGHRS and CDR2 is YFSETQ. CDR3 bases: TGCGCCAGCAGCTTTAAGGGGGCGAATTCACCCCTCCACTTT. Amino acid sequence: CASSFKGANSPLHF.

The rearrangement joins TRBV5-5 to TRBJ2-2, with a possible D match to TRBD2 (5 bases). The CDR3 extends over 17 amino acids. V lost 0 bases and J lost 4, with 16 bases in between. Per the germline V gene, CDR1 is SGHKS and CDR2 is YYEKEE (reference sequence). The CDR3 DNA follows: TGTGCCAGCAGCTTGGGAGGGCGCGTGCGGACCACCGGGGAGCTGTTTTTT. Translated: CASSLGGRVRTTGELFF.

This chain connects TRBV6-1 to TRBJ1-6; D may be TRBD1 (5 bases). Trimming took 2 bases from V and 3 from J, leaving 14 bases between them. The germline V gene encodes CDR1 MNHNS and CDR2 SASEGT. The CDR3 has 17 amino acids. CDR3 sequence: CASSERGGRGYNSPLHF. In DNA, the CDR3 is TGTGCCAGCAGTGAAAGGGGAGGAAGGGGCTATAATTCACCCCTCCACTTT.

The chain couples TRBV6-5 to TRBJ2-7, with 11 bases aligning to TRBD2. In germline, CDR1 is MNHEY, CDR2 SVGAGI. V gave up 5 bases and J gave up 1 base; unmatched junction bases: 4. This CDR3 spans 15 amino acids. CDR3 nucleotides: TGTGCCAGCAGTCAGACTAGCGGGATGTCCTACGAGCAGTACTTC. The encoded protein is CASSQTSGMSYEQYF.

This chain joins TRBV19 and TRBJ1-5, with no clear D. CDR1 is LNHDA, CDR2 SQIVND, per germline (reference sequence). The CDR3 is 15 amino acids. Trimming took 3 bases from V and 0 from J, leaving 9 bases between them. CDR3 in amino acids: CASSIEQYSNQPQHF. CDR3 DNA: TGTGCCAGTAGTATCGAACAGTATAGCAATCAGCCCCAGCATTTT.

The chain employs TRBV10-3 and TRBJ2-2, with 7 bases identical to TRBD2. Germline CDR1 and CDR2: ENHRY and SYGVKD. The CDR3 totals 15 residues. The V segment lost 6 bases and the J segment 4 bases; nucleotides outside the gene matches: 8. In DNA, the CDR3 is TGTGCCATCAGGTCCGGGACTACCCTCACCGGGGAGCTGTTTTTT. Residues: CAIRSGTTLTGELFF.

The V call is TRBV27, the J call TRBJ1-2; the D gene is possibly TRBD1 (5 bases). The germline gives CDR1 MNHEY, CDR2 SMNVEV (reference sequence). This CDR3 region has 15 residues. The ends were cut back, 3 bases at V and 3 bases at J, with 14 bases in the middle. The CDR3 here is CASSFLGLRDYGYTF. CDR3 nucleotide sequence: TGTGCCAGCAGTTTCTTGGGCCTCAGGGACTATGGCTACACCTTC.

In the case of this clone: Other DNA sequences within the sample encode an identical CDR3. The genes are TRBV9 and TRBJ2-6; D may be TRBD2 (5 bases). V lost 0 bases and J 3 bases, leaving 7 bases between the germline ends. Germline V CDR1 and CDR2: SGDLS, YYNGEE. This CDR3 is built from 15 residues. The chain's CDR3 is CASSVVGSGANVLTF. In DNA form, the CDR3 reads TGTGCCAGCAGCGTAGTGGGGAGTGGGGCCAACGTCCTGACTTTC.

This clone was counted only a few times. This chain connects TRBV7-9 to TRBJ1-2, with D maybe TRBD1 (6 bases). CDR3 size: 13 residues. With 1 base removed from V and 4 bases from J, the gap between germline ends came to 7 bases. Germline CDR1 is SEHNR and CDR2 is FQNEAQ (reference sequence). CDR3 nucleotide sequence: TGTGCCAGCAGCTTAGACAGGGCCTATGGCTACACCTTC. Its translation is CASSLDRAYGYTF.